This note documents a single T cell receptor beta chain sequence. Its antigen specificity is not known. Base qualities were left out, and no much larger clone turns up one base away. The sample comes from a study of CD8+ T cells in alopecia areata listed by TCRdb under 2018. A note on the overall study: The treated patients took part in an open-label pilot trial in which moderate-to-severe alopecia areata was treated with oral tofacitinib at 5 to 10 mg twice daily. The RNA source kit depended on sample type: the PAXgene miRNA kit for fixed scalp, the miRNeasy kit for PBMCs, and the RNeasy kit for mouse skin. Amplification of TCRbeta CDR3 regions was done by immunoSEQ multiplex PCR using 35 Vbeta forward primers and 13 Jbeta reverse primers. Biopsies were taken from tofacitinib-treated patients at baseline and at 4 and 24 weeks of treatment, and a later scalp biopsy was taken in several of the tofacitinib-treated patients. On the human side, TCRbeta sequencing was run on scalp tissue and on sorted CD4+ and CD8+ peripheral blood T cells from healthy controls and from alopecia areata patients with either patchy or totalis/universalis disease. Patients received tofacitinib for 6 to 18 months and were then followed off drug for 6 months to check for delayed response and recurrence. Scalp clonality was compared among normal scalp (n=4), patchy alopecia areata scalp (n=8), and alopecia totalis/universalis scalp (n=8). To study T cell clonal expansion in alopecia areata, the researchers applied high-throughput TCRbeta sequencing to both the C3H/HeJ mouse model and human patients. For the treated patients, the SALT score, which quantifies what percentage of scalp surface area is affected, served as the measure of disease severity. Results and caveats for the whole study, not just this receptor: During tofacitinib treatment, many expanded lesional clones remained in scalp and blood, and this persistence may partly explain relapse after treatment is stopped. Tofacitinib significantly decreased scalp clonality and the number of expanded CD8+ clones among the top 100 scalp clones. Shared TCR sequences between patients were less evident than in mice, which may be partly attributable to HLA diversity in the patient population. Because the treated cohort was small and had only one nonresponder, larger studies are needed to examine links between baseline CD8+ expansion and response. Unlike mouse skin, which is dominated by gammadelta T cells, normal human skin has resident alphabeta T cells that are also sequenced, and this complicates analysis of the scalp TCR repertoire. Lesional scalp, especially in alopecia totalis/universalis, showed higher clonality and more expanded CD8+ clones than normal scalp, suggesting antigenic drive.

The V and J ends are trimmed by 6 bases and 8 bases, leaving 19 bases between them. Sequences SGHTA (CDR1) and FQGNSA (CDR2) are obtained from the germline V gene. There are 15 amino acids in the CDR3, from cysteine to phenylalanine inclusive. The kept DNA is CDR3 alone, 45 bases in frame from the first base. This sample's treatment or condition label indicates: oral pan-JAK inhibitor, 5-10 mg twice daily. From alopecia areata patients, peripheral blood was collected along with lesional scalp punch biopsies. PBMCs were separated by density centrifugation and stained for CD3, CD4 and CD8, after which CD4+ and CD8+ T cells were sorted on a FACSAria. Libraries were made using the immunoSEQ multiplex PCR assay. To provide template for TCR sequencing, every sample had RNA extracted and reverse transcribed into cDNA. SuperScript III was used for first-strand cDNA synthesis, primed with a 2:1 mix of oligo-dT and random hexamers. A synthetic immune receptor repertoire was used to assess amplification bias, and residual bias was removed computationally. Processing in the source paper ran as follows. Raw reads were preprocessed for error removal, and CDR3 was defined according to IMGT conventions as running from the conserved cysteine to phenylalanine. To get clonality, Shannon entropy was normalized by log2 of the number of productive unique TCRs and the result was subtracted from 1. Whether scalp clones were CD4 or CD8 was inferred by matching scalp TCRbeta sequences against CD4 and CD8 repertoires sorted from blood. In TCRdb, the immuneACCESS table is reduced to in-frame sequences with V and J assigned. These tables do not hold every clone; where another copy was compared, an unresolved V gene accounts for under half, and the others remain unexplained. V, J and clone size derive from that table, while D and trimming were established from the DNA sequence. Counted in this sample were roughly 210,000 clones; around two fifths of them appeared once. The top ten clonotypes cover 2.6% of the sample.

The chain is assembled from TRBV7-2 and TRBJ2-2; the D gene is possibly TRBD1 or TRBD2, with 5 bases matching each. Sequences were derived from CD4+ T cells sorted from blood, sampled at roughly week 36, from a patient treated with tofacitinib. This TCR was recovered from a human donor with alopecia areata. The DNA is TGTGCCAGCAGAACAGGCCTCGGGGCAATAGGGGAGCTGTTTTTT. This yields the protein CASRTGLGAIGELFF.